One and the same sample provided the 27 T cell receptor beta chains below, sequenced in a study of blood T cells in healthy people across ages. Primed by a sample-barcoded 5' primer and a J-beta primer mix, a second PCR proceeded for 7 to 11 cycles. MiXCR was run by TCRdb on the 5' RACE reads, yielding one entry per CDR3 protein. The table has 600,000 or so distinct CDR3 sequences, 20% to 25% seen once; the top ten hold roughly 3.6%. Sequenced material: blood. The receptors come from a man aged 70-80 years in good health.

This clonotype was picked up a small number of times. This chain joins TRBV27 and TRBJ2-5; the match to TRBD2 covers 9 bases. V lost 4 bases, J lost 3 bases, and 9 bases stayed unmatched. There are 16 residues in the CDR3. Germline CDR1 and CDR2: MNHEY and SMNVEV (reference sequence). The CDR3 DNA follows: TGTGCCAGCAGTTCACTGGGACTAGCCCCGGAAGAGACCCAGTACTTC. Translating it yields CASSSLGLAPEETQYF.

V and J are TRBV6-5 and TRBJ1-2; D is uncertain. The CDR3 length is 13 residues. Trimming cost V 2 bases and J 4 bases, with 8 bases left between them. CDR1 and CDR2 from the germline V gene are MNHEY and SVGAGI. The CDR3 DNA sequence: TGTGCCAGCAGTTACAGGGCAGGCTATGGCTACACCTTC. Its protein product is CASSYRAGYGYTF.

The chain carries TRBV7-2 and TRBJ2-4, with 10 bases matching TRBD2. Germline V lookup: CDR1 SGHTA, CDR2 FQGNSA. V was pared by 2 bases and J by 4 bases, with 8 bases of the junction left unmatched. CDR3 length: 17 amino acids. DNA of the CDR3: TGTGCCAGCAGCTTAAAATGGGAACTAGCGGGGAAAAACATTCAGTACTTC. This codes for CASSLKWELAGKNIQYF.

This clonotype was counted only a few times. V and J are TRBV29-1 and TRBJ2-5; no reliable D call. This CDR3 spans 13 amino acids. The germline gives CDR1 SQVTM, CDR2 ANQGSEA. V lost 0 bases to trimming and J lost 2 bases, with 7 bases between them. The DNA for the CDR3 is TGCAGCGTTGAAGATCGGCCGCAAGAGACCCAGTACTTC. Protein: CSVEDRPQETQYF.

This clonotype was seen at least ten times. The rearrangement links TRBV2 to TRBJ2-1; the D gene is possibly TRBD2 (5 bases). V lost 4 bases and J lost 8, with 9 bases in between. The CDR3 has 12 residues. Germline V CDR1 and CDR2: SNHLY, FYNNEI. CDR3 nucleotides: TGTGCCAGCAGTGTAACTAGATATGAGCAGTTCTTC. Encoded protein: CASSVTRYEQFF.

This clonotype was detected only a few times. The V gene is TRBV2, the J gene TRBJ1-2; D remains ambiguous. Germline lookup yields CDR1 SNHLY and CDR2 FYNNEI. The V end was cut by 2 bases, the J end by 0 bases, with 7 bases between. This CDR3 has 14 residues. The CDR3: CASSEQNTNYGYTF. The CDR3 nucleotides read TGTGCCAGCAGTGAACAGAACACTAACTATGGCTACACCTTC.

The chain is built from TRBV12-3 or TRBV12-4 and TRBJ1-1; 11 bases are shared with TRBD1. The CDR3 consists of 13 residues. The V segment lost 5 bases and the J segment 8 bases; nucleotides outside the gene matches: 4. The CDR3 loop reads CASSIRDRGEAFF. The DNA of the CDR3 is TGTGCCAGCAGTATCCGGGACAGGGGGGAAGCTTTCTTT.

This clonotype was recorded a few times. V and J are TRBV5-6 and TRBJ2-1, with a tentative D call TRBD2 (5 bases). Germline V CDR1 and CDR2: SGHDT, YYEEEE. The CDR3 runs 15 residues. The ends were cut back, 3 bases at V and 7 bases at J, with 17 bases in the middle. The CDR3: CASSWVVSGKNEQFF. CDR3 in DNA: TGTGCCAGCAGCTGGGTAGTTTCGGGGAAGAATGAGCAGTTCTTC.

A few counts support this clonotype. The chain combines TRBV5-4 with TRBJ2-3; no definite D call. The CDR3 spans 13 residues. Germline V lookup: CDR1 SGHNT, CDR2 YYREEE (reference sequence). The V and J ends lost 4 bases and 4 bases respectively, with 10 bases between them. The CDR3 coding sequence is TGTGCCAGCAGCCAGGACGTGGCAGATACGCAGTATTTT. It encodes CASSQDVADTQYF.

This clonotype has a handful of counts. This sequence joins TRBV29-1 and TRBJ2-7, with D tentatively TRBD2 (5 bases). CDR3 length equals 13 residues. CDR1 SQVTM and CDR2 ANQGSEA come from the germline V gene. V shed 1 base and J shed 2 bases, with 9 bases lying between them. The CDR3 DNA follows: TGCAGCGTTGAAGGTCCGGGAACCTACGAGCAGTACTTC. The encoded protein is CSVEGPGTYEQYF.

The chain links TRBV6-6 to TRBJ1-2; possibly TRBD1 for D (5 bases). This CDR3 has 13 residues. Trimming left V 4 bases short and J 2 bases short, with 8 bases between. CDR1 is MNHNY and CDR2 is SVGAGI in the germline V gene (reference sequence). In DNA form, the CDR3 reads TGTGCCAGCAGTTCCCGGGACAACTATGGCTACACCTTC. It translates to CASSSRDNYGYTF.

This clonotype was counted ten times or more. This chain connects TRBV29-1 to TRBJ2-5; a weak D match, TRBD2 (6 bases). This CDR3 is 16 amino acids long. Germline loops: CDR1 SQVTM, CDR2 ANQGSEA. V was cut by 6 bases and J by 5 bases, with 25 bases left in between. In DNA form, the CDR3 reads TGCAGCGTAAACAGTGGGGCGGGAAACAAAGGGGAGACCCAGTACTTC. This encodes CSVNSGAGNKGETQYF.

This clonotype was recorded at least ten times. The chain employs TRBV5-1 and TRBJ2-7; D might be TRBD2 (6 bases). The CDR3 is 15 amino acids. The ends were cut back, 0 bases at V and 0 bases at J, with 10 bases in the middle. Germline V gene data show CDR1 as SGHRS and CDR2 as YFSETQ. CDR3 coding DNA: TGCGCCAGCAGCTTGGGGGCGGGGAGCTCCTACGAGCAGTACTTC. Protein sequence: CASSLGAGSSYEQYF. Combining the CDR3 with reference TRBV5-1 and TRBJ2-7 gives the whole variable domain KAGVTQTPRYLIKTRGQQVTLSCSPISGHRSVSWYQQTPGQGLQFLFEYFSETQRNKGNFPGRFSGRQFSNSRSEMNVSTLELGDSALYLCASSLGAGSSYEQYFGPGTRLTVT.

The table lists this clonotype with a few counts. V gene TRBV5-6 combines with J gene TRBJ2-5, with D unresolved. The germline V gene encodes CDR1 SGHDT and CDR2 YYEEEE. Trimming took 4 bases from V and 0 from J, leaving 4 bases between them. The CDR3 contains 12 residues. CDR3 in DNA: TGTGCCAGCAGCGCTAACCAAGAGACCCAGTACTTC. Protein product: CASSANQETQYF.

Of note for this clonotype: At one of its ends the junction is not consistent with the germline gene, which may arise from a read error. The rearrangement uses TRBV6-2 or TRBV6-3 and TRBJ2-6, with D possibly TRBD1 on 6 matching bases. This CDR3 comprises 17 residues. Germline CDR1 reads MNHEY; CDR2 reads SVGEGT. The CDR3 nucleotides read TGTGCCAGCACCCGGACAGTATTAATTTCTGGGGCCAACGTCCCGACTTTC. Protein product: CASTRTVLISGANVPTF.

The chain joins TRBV6-5 to TRBJ2-1; 8 bases fit TRBD1. The CDR3 length is 19 residues. Germline assignment: CDR1 MNHEY and CDR2 SVGAGI. V shed 0 bases, J shed 0 bases, and the junction held 10 bases outside the gene matches. The CDR3: CASSYSGRTGISSYNEQFF. The CDR3 DNA sequence: TGTGCCAGCAGTTACTCAGGGCGGACAGGGATAAGCTCCTACAATGAGCAGTTCTTC.

This clonotype was counted many times. The V and J genes are TRBV5-1 and TRBJ1-1; no reliable D call. Trimming left V 7 bases short and J 0 bases short, with 19 bases between. CDR3 length: 16 residues. CDR1 is SGHRS and CDR2 is YFSETQ in the germline V gene. In nucleotides, the CDR3 is TGCGCCAGCGACCCCGGGTCAGGAGGGATGAACACTGAAGCTTTCTTT. This encodes CASDPGSGGMNTEAFF. Looking up the rest from reference TRBV5-1 and TRBJ1-1 gives the full variable domain: KAGVTQTPRYLIKTRGQQVTLSCSPISGHRSVSWYQQTPGQGLQFLFEYFSETQRNKGNFPGRFSGRQFSNSRSEMNVSTLELGDSALYLCASDPGSGGMNTEAFFGQGTRLTVV.

A few counts support this clonotype. The chain joins TRBV4-3 to TRBJ2-3; weak D call: TRBD1 (6 bases). CDR1 is LGHNA, CDR2 YSLEER, per germline. The CDR3 contains 14 residues. Deletions cut 4 bases from V and 4 bases from J, with 12 bases between. The DNA for the CDR3 is TGCGCCAGCAGCCCTGGAGACAGGCCAGATACGCAGTATTTT. Translated: CASSPGDRPDTQYF.

This clonotype turned up a few times. The genes are TRBV20-1 and TRBJ1-1; D gene ambiguous. V was trimmed by 0 bases and J by 0 bases, leaving 17 bases between them. CDR3 length equals 17 residues. Per germline, CDR1 DFQATT and CDR2 SNEGSKA (reference sequence). As DNA, the CDR3 is TGCAGTGCTAGAGATCCCCGTGGGCAGGCCATGAACACTGAAGCTTTCTTT. This encodes CSARDPRGQAMNTEAFF.

This clonotype turned up a few times. The rearrangement joins TRBV4-3 to TRBJ2-7; perhaps TRBD2 as D (6 bases). CDR3 length: 13 residues. Germline V gives CDR1 LGHNA, CDR2 YSLEER. The V and J ends lost 4 bases and 6 bases respectively, with 13 bases between them. The CDR3 here is CASSLQRESEQYF. The DNA of the CDR3 is TGCGCCAGCAGCCTCCAACGGGAGAGCGAGCAGTACTTC.

This clonotype showed up just a few times. The chain joins TRBV7-6 to TRBJ2-5; D possibly corresponds to TRBD2 (6 bases). Deletions cut 5 bases from V and 7 bases from J, with 20 bases between. The germline V gene encodes CDR1 SGHVS and CDR2 FNYEAQ. This CDR3 is 15 amino acids long. The CDR3 here is CASSPTSVSSGTQYF. DNA of the CDR3: TGTGCCAGCAGCCCGACTAGTGTATCCTCCGGGACCCAGTACTTC.

In its sample, this clonotype was seen a few times. V gene TRBV5-1 combines with J gene TRBJ2-7; 10 nucleotides match TRBD1. The CDR3 spans 16 residues. V was clipped by 1 base and J by 2 bases; unmatched bases: 6. The germline gives CDR1 SGHRS, CDR2 YFSETQ. The CDR3 coding sequence is TGCGCCAGCAGCTTGAGACCGGGACAGGGGACCTACGAGCAGTACTTC. It codes for CASSLRPGQGTYEQYF.

The gene calls are TRBV6-5 and TRBJ2-7; no clear D gene. Trimming left V 0 bases short and J 1 base short, with 10 bases between. The CDR3 sequence is 15 residues long. The germline CDR1 and CDR2 sequences are MNHEY and SVGAGI. CDR3 coding DNA: TGTGCCAGCAGTTACTCGCCGTTATTGTCCTACGAGCAGTACTTC. Amino acid sequence: CASSYSPLLSYEQYF.

V and J are TRBV2 and TRBJ2-5; the D gene is possibly TRBD2 (6 bases). Germline V gene data show CDR1 as SNHLY and CDR2 as FYNNEI. V was pared by 7 bases and J by 8 bases, with 14 bases between. CDR3 length: 12 residues. The CDR3 sequence: CASTGEPLTQYF. The CDR3 nucleotides are TGTGCCAGCACGGGAGAACCCCTTACCCAGTACTTC.

This rearrangement joins TRBV28 to TRBJ2-7; the D call may be TRBD1 or TRBD2 (5 bases each). Germline V gives CDR1 MDHEN, CDR2 SYDVKM. This CDR3 spans 15 amino acids. Trimming removed 6 bases from V and 0 bases from J, with 15 bases in between. This CDR3 reads CASRAVLGVSYEQYF. The CDR3 bases are TGTGCCAGCAGGGCGGTGTTGGGGGTCTCCTACGAGCAGTACTTC.

This clonotype was counted many times. V and J are TRBV11-1 and TRBJ2-5; D is perhaps TRBD2 (5 bases). Germline values: CDR1 SGHAT, CDR2 FQDESV (reference sequence). Trimming shortened V by 5 bases and J by 5 bases, and 12 bases separated the two germline ends. CDR3 length: 13 amino acids. The CDR3 nucleotides are TGTGCCAGCAGCCCCCCGGGATACGAGACCCAGTACTTC. Its protein product is CASSPPGYETQYF. The whole variable domain, remainder taken from reference TRBV11-1 and TRBJ2-5, is EAEVAQSPRYKITEKSQAVAFWCDPISGHATLYWYRQILGQGPELLVQFQDESVVDDSQLPKDRFSAERLKGVDSTLKIQPAELGDSAMYLCASSPPGYETQYFGPGTRLLVL.

This chain joins TRBV5-1 and TRBJ2-5, with 8 bases aligning to TRBD2. Germline-derived CDR1 and CDR2 are SGHRS and YFSETQ. This CDR3 contains 16 residues. Trimming at V came to 3 bases and at J to 2 bases, leaving 9 bases not matched to a gene. The CDR3 protein is CASSSPAGVGQETQYF. The CDR3 DNA is TGCGCCAGCAGCTCCCCAGCGGGAGTAGGTCAAGAGACCCAGTACTTC.